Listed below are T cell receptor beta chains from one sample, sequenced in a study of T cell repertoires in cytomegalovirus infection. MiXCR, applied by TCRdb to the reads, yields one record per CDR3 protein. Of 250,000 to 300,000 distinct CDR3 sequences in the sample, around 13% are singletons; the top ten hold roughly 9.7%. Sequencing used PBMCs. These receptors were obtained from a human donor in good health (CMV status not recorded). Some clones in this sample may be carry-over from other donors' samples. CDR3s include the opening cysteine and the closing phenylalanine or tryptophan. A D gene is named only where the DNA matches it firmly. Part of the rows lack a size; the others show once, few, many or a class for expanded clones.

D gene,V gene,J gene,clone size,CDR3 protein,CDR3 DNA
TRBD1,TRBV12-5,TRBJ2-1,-,CASGSGTGVFYNEQFF,TGTGCTAGTGGTTCCGGGACAGGGGTTTTTTACAATGAGCAGTTCTTC
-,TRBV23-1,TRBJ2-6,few,CASVGGPGANVLTF,TGCGCCAGCGTCGGAGGTCCTGGGGCCAACGTCCTGACTTTC
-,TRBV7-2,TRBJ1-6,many,CASSPAGGDNSPLHF,TGTGCCAGCAGCCCAGCGGGGGGGGATAATTCACCCCTCCACTTT
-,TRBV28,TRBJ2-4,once,CASSTPELAKNIQYF,TGTGCCAGCAGCACCCCGGAACTAGCCAAAAACATTCAGTACTTC
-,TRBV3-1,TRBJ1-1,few,CASSQQLQVEAFF,TGTGCCAGCAGCCAGCAGCTTCAAGTTGAAGCTTTCTTT
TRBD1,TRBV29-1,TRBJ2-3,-,CSVRPGQSRTDTQYF,TGCAGCGTGAGACCGGGACAGTCGAGGACAGATACGCAGTATTTT
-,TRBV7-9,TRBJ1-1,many,CAADKANTEAFF,TGTGCCGCGGACAAAGCCAACACTGAAGCTTTCTTT
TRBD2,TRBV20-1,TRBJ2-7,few,CSARDSLAGSPYEQYF,TGCAGTGCTAGAGACAGCTTAGCGGGCTCTCCCTACGAGCAGTACTTC
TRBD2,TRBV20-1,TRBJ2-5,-,CSARRLAGQLETQYF,TGCAGTGCTAGAAGACTAGCGGGCCAACTAGAGACCCAGTACTTC
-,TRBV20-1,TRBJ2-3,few,CSARDTFENTQYF,TGCAGTGCTAGAGATACCTTCGAAAATACGCAGTATTTT
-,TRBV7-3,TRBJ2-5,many,CASSPDDGETQYF,TGTGCCAGCAGCCCAGACGACGGGGAGACCCAGTACTTC
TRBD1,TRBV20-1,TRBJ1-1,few,CSASTQGTTEAFF,TGCAGTGCTAGCACACAGGGGACCACTGAAGCTTTCTTT
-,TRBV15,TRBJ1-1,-,CATSRPVNTEAFF,TGTGCCACCAGCAGACCCGTTAACACTGAAGCTTTCTTT
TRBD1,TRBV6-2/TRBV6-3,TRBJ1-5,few,CASSYVTGGIIDQPQHF,TGTGCCAGCAGTTACGTGACAGGGGGGATAATCGATCAGCCCCAGCATTTT
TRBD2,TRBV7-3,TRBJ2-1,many,CASSLYSGTIFSYNEQFF,TGTGCCAGCAGCTTGTACAGCGGGACTATTTTCTCCTACAATGAGCAGTTCTTC
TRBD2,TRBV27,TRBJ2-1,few,CASRGTSGSLDEQFF,TGTGCCAGCAGGGGGACTAGCGGGAGTCTCGATGAGCAGTTCTTC
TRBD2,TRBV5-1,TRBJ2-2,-,CASSNSGSTGELFF,TGCGCCAGCAGCAATAGCGGGAGCACCGGGGAGCTGTTTTTT
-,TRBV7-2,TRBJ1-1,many,CASSLFGSPEAFF,TGTGCCAGCAGCTTATTCGGTTCGCCTGAAGCTTTCTTT
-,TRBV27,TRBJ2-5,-,CASSVFGDQETQYF,TGTGCCAGCAGCGTCTTTGGGGACCAAGAGACCCAGTACTTC
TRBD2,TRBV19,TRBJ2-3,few,CASSPRLAVDTQYF,TGTGCCAGTAGTCCCAGACTAGCAGTGGATACGCAGTATTTT
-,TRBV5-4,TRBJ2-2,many,CASSDGGGTGELFF,TGTGCCAGCAGCGACGGAGGAGGCACCGGGGAGCTGTTTTTT
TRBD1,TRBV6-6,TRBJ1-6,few,CATQGAANNSPLHF,TGTGCCACCCAGGGGGCAGCCAATAATTCACCCCTCCACTTT
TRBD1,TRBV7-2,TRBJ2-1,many,CASSSTGVYYNEQFF,TGTGCCAGCAGCTCGACAGGGGTTTATTACAATGAGCAGTTCTTC
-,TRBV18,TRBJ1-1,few,CASSPLDSFLEGNTEAFF,TGTGCCAGCTCACCTCTAGACAGTTTCCTTGAGGGGAACACTGAAGCTTTCTTT
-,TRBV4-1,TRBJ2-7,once,CASSQDRQALGNEQYF,TGCGCCAGCAGCCAAGATCGGCAGGCCTTGGGGAACGAGCAGTACTTC
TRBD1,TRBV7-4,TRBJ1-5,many,CASSLYPQGAKPQHF,TGTGCCAGCAGCTTATACCCACAGGGGGCTAAGCCCCAGCATTTT
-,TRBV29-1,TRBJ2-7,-,CSVAGDSFYEQYF,TGCAGCGTTGCGGGGGACAGCTTCTACGAGCAGTACTTC
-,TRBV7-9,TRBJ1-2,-,CASSSGRGGGYTF,TGTGCCAGCAGCTCCGGACGGGGAGGTGGCTACACCTTC
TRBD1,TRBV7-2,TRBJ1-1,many,CASSQRQGLKAFF,TGTGCCAGCAGCCAACGACAGGGCTTAAAAGCTTTCTTT
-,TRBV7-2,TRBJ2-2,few,CASSLWGTGELFF,TGTGCCAGCAGCTTGTGGGGGACCGGGGAGCTGTTTTTT
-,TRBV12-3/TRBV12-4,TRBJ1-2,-,CASSSPGGGNYGYTF,TGTGCCAGCAGTTCCCCGGGGGGGGGAAACTATGGCTACACCTTC
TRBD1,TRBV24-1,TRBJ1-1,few,CATRTGQNTEAFF,TGTGCCACCCGGACAGGACAGAACACTGAAGCTTTCTTT
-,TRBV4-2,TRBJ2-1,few,CASSQDNLRGNEQFF,TGTGCCAGCAGCCAAGATAACCTTCGTGGGAATGAGCAGTTCTTC
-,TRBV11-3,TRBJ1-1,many,CASSHSLNTEAFF,TGTGCCAGCAGCCACAGCCTGAACACTGAAGCTTTCTTT
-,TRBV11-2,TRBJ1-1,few,CASSLRRTRSTEAFF,TGTGCCAGCAGCTTACGCAGGACCCGCAGTACTGAAGCTTTCTTT
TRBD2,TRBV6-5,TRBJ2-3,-,CASRFSGVTDTQYF,TGTGCCAGCAGATTTAGCGGGGTCACAGATACGCAGTATTTT
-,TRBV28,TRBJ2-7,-,CASSLTGGYGGEQYF,TGTGCCAGCAGTTTGACCGGGGGCTATGGTGGCGAGCAGTACTTC
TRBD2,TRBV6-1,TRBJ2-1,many,CASIFSRIGGAIGGVNEQFF,TGTGCCAGCATCTTCTCTCGGATAGGCGGGGCGATCGGGGGGGTCAATGAGCAGTTCTTC
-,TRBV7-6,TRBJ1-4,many,CASSATGGKLFF,TGTGCCAGCAGCGCCACAGGCGGAAAACTGTTTTTT
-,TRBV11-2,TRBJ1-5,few,CASSGGGLNQPQHF,TGTGCCAGCAGCGGGGGGGGGCTCAATCAGCCCCAGCATTTT
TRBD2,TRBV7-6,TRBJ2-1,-,CASSFWTSGGTNIYNEQFF,TGTGCCAGCAGCTTCTGGACTAGCGGGGGGACAAACATCTACAATGAGCAGTTCTTC
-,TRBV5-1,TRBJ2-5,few,CATRLNQETQYF,TGCGCCACTCGACTAAACCAAGAGACCCAGTACTTC
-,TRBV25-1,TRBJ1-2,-,CASSEKAAGGYTF,TGTGCCAGCAGTGAAAAGGCCGCGGGAGGCTACACCTTC
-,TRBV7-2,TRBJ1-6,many,CASSLNLGHNSPLHF,TGTGCCAGCAGCCTTAACCTGGGGCATAATTCACCCCTCCACTTT
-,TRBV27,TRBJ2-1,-,CASSLTLNSYNEQFF,TGTGCCAGCAGTTTAACACTGAACTCCTACAATGAGCAGTTCTTC
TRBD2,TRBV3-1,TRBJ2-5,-,CASSLQAGNQETQYF,TGTGCCAGCAGCCTTCAAGCGGGGAACCAAGAGACCCAGTACTTC
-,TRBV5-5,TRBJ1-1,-,CASRSVPASSTEAFF,TGTGCCAGCAGGTCAGTACCCGCTAGCAGCACTGAAGCTTTCTTT
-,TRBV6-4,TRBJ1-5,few,CASSDSSEDQPQHF,TGTGCCAGCAGTGACTCGTCAGAGGATCAGCCCCAGCATTTT
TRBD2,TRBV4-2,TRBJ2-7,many,CASSPLGTTSNEQYF,TGTGCCAGCAGCCCCTTAGGGACTACTTCCAACGAGCAGTACTTC
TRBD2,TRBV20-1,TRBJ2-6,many,CSARVSSGGGAGANVLTF,TGCAGTGCTAGAGTGTCTTCCGGCGGGGGGGCTGGGGCCAACGTCCTGACTTTC
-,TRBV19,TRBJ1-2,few,CASMGVGYVYGYTF,TGTGCCAGTATGGGCGTAGGGTACGTCTATGGCTACACCTTC
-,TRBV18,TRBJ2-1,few,CASSLTGYDEQFF,TGTGCCAGCTCACTCACAGGGTACGATGAGCAGTTCTTC
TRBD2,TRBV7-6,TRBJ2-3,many,CASSPSGGFTDTQYF,TGTGCCAGCAGTCCGAGCGGGGGGTTCACAGATACGCAGTATTTT
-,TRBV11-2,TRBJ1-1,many,CASSPRGNTEAFF,TGTGCCAGCAGCCCAAGGGGGAACACTGAAGCTTTCTTT
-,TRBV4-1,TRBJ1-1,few,CASSLDPLWGATEAFF,TGCGCCAGCAGCCTAGACCCATTATGGGGGGCTACTGAAGCTTTCTTT
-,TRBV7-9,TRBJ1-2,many,CASRTIRRANYGYTF,TGTGCCAGCAGAACCATACGGAGAGCTAACTATGGCTACACCTTC